Listed below are T cell receptor beta chains from one sample, sequenced in a study of OX40 agonist ivuxolimab in advanced cancers. Assay used: immunoSEQ multiplex PCR; TCRdb lists only in-frame clones, some missing. This table has some 77,000 clones, less than 95% appearing once. This specimen consisted of CD4+ or CD8+ T cells sorted from blood, obtained in a trial of the OX40 agonist ivuxolimab. The receptors were sampled from an adult with an advanced solid tumor such as melanoma, head and neck, liver or kidney cancer. The CDR3 runs from the conserved cysteine through the conserved F or W. A D gene is named only where the DNA matches it firmly. For some rows the clone size is stated as once, few or many, or as a class when expanded; others skip it.

cdr3_nt cdr3_aa v_call clone_size d_call j_call
TGTGCCACCTACGGGGGCAGGAATCAGCCCCAGCATTTT CATYGGRNQPQHF TRBV28 . . TRBJ1-5
TGTGCCACCCGACGCGATGCAACTAATGAAAAACTGTTTTTT CATRRDATNEKLFF TRBV6-1 . . TRBJ1-4
TGTGCCAGCAGCTTAGTTCCGGGGGCAAACTATGGCTACACCTTC CASSLVPGANYGYTF TRBV7-2 . . TRBJ1-2
TGTGCCAGCAGCTTGATGGGGTCAACAGATACGCAGTATTTT CASSLMGSTDTQYF TRBV5-6 . . TRBJ2-3
TGTGCCAGCAGCCGGACAGGATATGCAACTAATGAAAAACTGTTTTTT CASSRTGYATNEKLFF TRBV5-8 . TRBD1 TRBJ1-4
TGTGCCAGCTCACCGGGGTTGAATCAGCCCCAGCATTTT CASSPGLNQPQHF TRBV18 . . TRBJ1-5
TGTGCCAGCAGCTTAGAACCGGGGAACACTGAAGCTTTCTTT CASSLEPGNTEAFF TRBV11-3 once . TRBJ1-1
TGCGCCACGACGGGGAGCGGGGGCTACAATGAGCAGTTCTTC CATTGSGGYNEQFF TRBV10-1 . TRBD2 TRBJ2-1
TGTGCCAGCAGCTTAGACCCGGGGGCACCGACTGAAGCTTTCTTT CASSLDPGAPTEAFF TRBV11-2 . . TRBJ1-1
TGTGCCAGCAGCTTAGCGGTGTCAGGGCTTGGCTACACCTTC CASSLAVSGLGYTF TRBV7-2 . . TRBJ1-2
TGTGCCACCAGCAGAGATCCTGGGCCAGGAAACACCATATATTTT CATSRDPGPGNTIYF TRBV15 . . TRBJ1-3
TGTGCCAGTAGTATGGGGGCCCGGAGCGGAGAGACCCAGTACTTC CASSMGARSGETQYF TRBV19 . . TRBJ2-5
TGTGCCAGCAGTTTGAGGGGTGGGAGTGGTAGTAATGAGCAGTTCTTC CASSLRGGSGSNEQFF TRBV27 few . TRBJ2-1
TGTGCCAGTAAGGTGAGGACAGGCGATGTTCCTTTTGAAGCTTTCTTT CASKVRTGDVPFEAFF TRBV19 . TRBD1 TRBJ1-1
TGCGCCAGCAGTTTAGGAGCGGGGGGTCACAATGAGCAGTTCTTC CASSLGAGGHNEQFF TRBV5-1 once TRBD2 TRBJ2-1
TGCGCCAGCAGCTTGGGAACTAGCAATGAAGAGACCCAGTACTTC CASSLGTSNEETQYF TRBV5-1 . . TRBJ2-5
TGTGCCAGCAGCCGAGAAGGGGTTTGGGGCTACACCTTC CASSREGVWGYTF TRBV5-5 . . TRBJ1-2